The present T cell receptor beta chain was sequenced within a study of control samples from healthy donors and cancer patients. Sequencing was performed with immunoSEQ multiplex PCR; in TCRdb, only in-frame clones are kept and a portion is missing. The sample has fewer than 200,000 clones, 90% seen once; the top ten hold roughly 1.5%. The CDR3 length is 12 residues. Between the trimmed V and J ends, which lost 10 bases and 4 bases, there was a span of 11 bases. Looked up from germline, CDR1 is MDHEN and CDR2 is SYDVKM. The sample taken for sequencing was blood. This chain links TRBV28 with TRBJ1-5, with unresolved D. The receptor comes from a woman between 50 and 59 years old in good health. CDR3 loop: CATKPLNQPQHF. DNA for the CDR3: TGTGCCACCAAACCCTTAAATCAGCCCCAGCATTTT.